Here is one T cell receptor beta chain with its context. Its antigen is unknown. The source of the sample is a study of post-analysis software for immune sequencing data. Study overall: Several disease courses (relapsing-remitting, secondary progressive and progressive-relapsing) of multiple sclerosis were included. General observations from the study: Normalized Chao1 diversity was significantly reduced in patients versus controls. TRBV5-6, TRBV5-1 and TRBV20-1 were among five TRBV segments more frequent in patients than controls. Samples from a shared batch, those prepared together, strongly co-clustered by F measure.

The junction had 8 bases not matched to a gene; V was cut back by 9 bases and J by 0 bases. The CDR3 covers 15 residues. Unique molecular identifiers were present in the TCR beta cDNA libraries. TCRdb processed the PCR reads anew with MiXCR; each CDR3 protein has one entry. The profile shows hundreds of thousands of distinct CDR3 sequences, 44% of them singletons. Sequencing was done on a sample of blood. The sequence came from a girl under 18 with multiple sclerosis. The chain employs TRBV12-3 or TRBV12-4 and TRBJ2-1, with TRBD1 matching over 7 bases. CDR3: CASYSQGSSYNEQFF. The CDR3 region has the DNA TGTGCCAGTTACTCACAGGGGAGCTCCTACAATGAGCAGTTCTTC.